This entry lists 10 T cell receptor beta chains sequenced from one sample in a study of shared T cell receptors in the human thymus. Generated by immunoSEQ multiplex PCR, the TCRdb table keeps only in-frame clones and is missing some. Among more than 550,000 clones listed, 70% to 90% were seen once. This sample also appeared in a second study, on human thymus T cells.

Sequenced sample: thymocytes. The receptors derive from a girl less than two years old with a congenital heart defect.

The V call is TRBV7-9, the J call TRBJ2-3, with TRBD2 identical over 11 bases. The CDR3 has 18 residues. Germline V gives CDR1 SEHNR, CDR2 FQNEAQ (reference sequence). Germline trimming cut 6 bases from V and 4 bases from J; bases unmatched to any gene: 15. CDR3 loop: CASRQSGRLAGRPDTQYF. The CDR3 DNA sequence: TGTGCCAGCAGACAATCGGGCCGACTAGCGGGGCGCCCAGATACGCAGTATTTT.

The chain uses TRBV5-1 and TRBJ1-5, with D possibly TRBD1 on 5 matching bases. The V gene lost 5 bases and the J gene lost 0 bases, with 12 bases spanning the gap. The V gene's germline CDR1 is SGHRS and CDR2 YFSETQ. The CDR3 has 15 residues. CDR3 in DNA: TGCGCCAGCAGACCCCGGGGGGATAGCAATCAGCCCCAGCATTTT. It translates to CASRPRGDSNQPQHF.

The chain couples TRBV20-1 to TRBJ2-7; TRBD1 matches 8 bases. V was pared by 4 bases and J by 11 bases, with 7 bases of the junction left unmatched. Germline lookup yields CDR1 DFQATT and CDR2 SNEGSKA (reference sequence). This CDR3 comprises 11 residues. The CDR3, as DNA: TGCAGTGCTAACGTAGACAGGGGAGAGTACTTC. This encodes CSANVDRGEYF.

This chain connects TRBV28 to TRBJ2-5; D perhaps matches TRBD1 (6 bases). The DNA end is more similar to TRBJ2-7, so the J call may be wrong. The CDR3 consists of 19 residues. Germline values: CDR1 MDHEN, CDR2 SYDVKM. The DNA of the CDR3 is TGTGCCAGCAGTTCCCCCCAGTTGATGGGGGCAGGGCTCTCCTACGAGCAGTACTTC. Translation gives CASSSPQLMGAGLSYEQYF.

The chain joins TRBV25-1 to TRBJ2-7, with D tentatively TRBD1 (6 bases). Deletions cut 8 bases from V and 6 bases from J, with 14 bases between. CDR1 MGHDK and CDR2 SYGVNS come from the germline V gene. There are 12 residues in the CDR3. In DNA, the CDR3 is TGTGCCAGCTCGGGCAGGGGCCGCGAGCAGTACTTC. Residues: CASSGRGREQYF.

The CDR3 DNA reads as TGTGCCAGCAGCCCTAGGGCCCGGAGGCAGCCCCAGCATTTT. Amino acid sequence: CASSPRARRQPQHF. The V and J genes are TRBV9 and TRBJ1-5; D unresolved. The CDR3 is 14 amino acids. V was cut by 4 bases and J by 7 bases, with 15 bases left in between. From germline, CDR1 is SGDLS and CDR2 YYNGEE.

This clone was recorded once. The chain is built from TRBV5-1 and TRBJ2-2; 7 bases align to TRBD1. Germline CDR1 is SGHRS and CDR2 is YFSETQ. This CDR3 has 16 amino acids. V shed 3 bases, J shed 7 bases, and the junction held 12 bases outside the gene matches. The CDR3 is CASSSADRGGDGELFF. DNA for the CDR3: TGCGCCAGCAGCTCGGCCGATCGAGGGGGCGACGGGGAGCTGTTTTTT.

The gene calls are TRBV25-1 and TRBJ1-4; 7 positions match TRBD1. The germline gives CDR1 MGHDK, CDR2 SYGVNS. V trimming: 1 base; J trimming: 6 bases; junction bases outside the gene matches: 5. CDR3 length: 15 residues. CDR3 amino acids: CASSELDRDHEKLFF. The DNA for the CDR3 is TGTGCCAGCAGTGAATTAGACAGGGATCATGAAAAACTGTTTTTT.

A single count supports this clone. The genes are TRBV7-3 and TRBJ2-2, with a tentative D call TRBD2 (7 bases). Per the germline V gene, CDR1 is SGHTA and CDR2 is FQGTGA. The ends were cut back, 0 bases at V and 3 bases at J, with 11 bases in the middle. CDR3 length equals 16 residues. This CDR3 is CASSLTGGRDTGELFF. CDR3 in DNA: TGTGCCAGCAGCTTAACGGGGGGGCGCGACACCGGGGAGCTGTTTTTT. The full variable domain, with the rest looked up from reference TRBV7-3 and TRBJ2-2, is GAGVSQTPSNKVTEKGKYVELRCDPISGHTALYWYRQSLGQGPEFLIYFQGTGAADDSGLPNDRFFAVRPEGSVSTLKIQRTERGDSAVYLCASSLTGGRDTGELFFGEGSRLTVL.

This chain links TRBV5-6 with TRBJ1-4; 10 nucleotides agree with TRBD1. The CDR3 has 14 residues. Losses at the gene ends were 6 bases for V and 8 bases for J; bases not matched to a gene: 7. Germline V gene sequence: CDR1 SGHDT, CDR2 YYEEEE. CDR3 in amino acids: CASTRRDRGEKLFF. CDR3 sequence (DNA): TGTGCCAGCACTCGGAGGGACAGGGGAGAAAAACTGTTTTTT. Full variable domain (missing parts from reference TRBV5-6 and TRBJ1-4): DAGVTQSPTHLIKTRGQQVTLRCSPKSGHDTVSWYQQALGQGPQFIFQYYEEEERQRGNFPDRFSGHQFPNYSSELNVNALLLGDSALYLCASTRRDRGEKLFFGSGTQLSVL.